The clone carrying this T cell receptor beta chain has more than one count but fewer than ten. What it binds is unknown. The study profiled TCR beta VDJ and CDR3 using genomic DNA as template. MiXCR was run by TCRdb on the reads, yielding one entry per CDR3 protein. The sample has 150,000 to 200,000 distinct CDR3 sequences; under 55% are singletons. Patients chosen for sequencing had shown CD8+CD57+ cell expansion by flow cytometry. Blood was sampled before the patients had received any therapy. Germline V gene sequence: CDR1 GTSNPN, CDR2 SVGIG (reference sequence). V gave up 0 bases and J gave up 8 bases, with 7 bases separating them. CDR3 length: 11 residues. The source of the sample is a study of CD8+CD57+ T cells in acquired aplastic anemia. Broader study findings: Patient and control CD8+ Simpson's diversity was not significantly different. Found in both controls and patients were almost 30 CD8+ CDR3 sequences.

The source is a human donor with aplastic anemia. The chain links TRBV30 to TRBJ1-2; D unresolved. The sequenced sample was sorted CD4+, CD8+, or CD8+CD57+ T cells (not recorded which) from PBMCs. CDR3 in amino acids: CAWSVGGGYTF. The CDR3 coding sequence is TGTGCCTGGAGTGTCGGCGGGGGCTACACCTTC.